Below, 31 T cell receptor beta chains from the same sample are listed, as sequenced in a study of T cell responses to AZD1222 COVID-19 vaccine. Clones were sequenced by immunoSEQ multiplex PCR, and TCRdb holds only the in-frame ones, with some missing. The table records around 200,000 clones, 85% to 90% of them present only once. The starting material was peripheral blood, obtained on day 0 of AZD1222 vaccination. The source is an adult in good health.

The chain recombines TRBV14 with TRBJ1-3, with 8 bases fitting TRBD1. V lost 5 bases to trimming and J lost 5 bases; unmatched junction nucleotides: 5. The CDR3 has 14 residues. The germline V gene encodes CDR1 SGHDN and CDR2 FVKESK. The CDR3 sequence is CASSSDRGRNTIYF. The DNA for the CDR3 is TGTGCCAGCAGCTCCGACAGGGGAAGAAACACCATATATTTT.

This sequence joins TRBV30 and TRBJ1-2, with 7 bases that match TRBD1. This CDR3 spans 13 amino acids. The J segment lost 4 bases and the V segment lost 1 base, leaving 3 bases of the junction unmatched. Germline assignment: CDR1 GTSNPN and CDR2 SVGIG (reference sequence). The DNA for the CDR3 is TGTGCCTGGAGTGCCCAGGGGGGCTATGGCTACACCTTC. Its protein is CAWSAQGGYGYTF. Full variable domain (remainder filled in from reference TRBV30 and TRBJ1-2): SQTIHQWPATLVQPVGSPLSLECTVEGTSNPNLYWYRQAAGRGLQLLFYSVGIGQISSEVPQNLSASRPQDRQFILSSKKLLLSDSGFYLCAWSAQGGYGYTFGSGTRLTVV.

The CDR3 loop is CASSLGGHEQYF. CDR3 nucleotides: TGTGCCAGCAGCTTAGGAGGGCACGAGCAGTACTTC. The chain employs TRBV11-3 and TRBJ2-7; tentative D call: TRBD2 (5 bases). This CDR3 comprises 12 residues. Trimming pared 1 base from V and 5 bases from J, leaving 6 bases between. Looked up from germline, CDR1 is SGHNT and CDR2 is YENEEA.

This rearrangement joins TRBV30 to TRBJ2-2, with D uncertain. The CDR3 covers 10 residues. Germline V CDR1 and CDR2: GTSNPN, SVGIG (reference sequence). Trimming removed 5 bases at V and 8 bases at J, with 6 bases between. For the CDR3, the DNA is TGTGCCTGGGGGGTGGGGGAGCTGTTTTTT. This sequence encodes CAWGVGELFF.

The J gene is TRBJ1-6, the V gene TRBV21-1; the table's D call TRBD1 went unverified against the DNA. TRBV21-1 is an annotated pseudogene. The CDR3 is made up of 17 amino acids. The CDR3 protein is CASSKAQGDSYNSPLHF. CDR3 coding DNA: TGTGCCAGCAGCAAAGCACAGGGTGATTCTTATAATTCACCCCTCCACTTT.

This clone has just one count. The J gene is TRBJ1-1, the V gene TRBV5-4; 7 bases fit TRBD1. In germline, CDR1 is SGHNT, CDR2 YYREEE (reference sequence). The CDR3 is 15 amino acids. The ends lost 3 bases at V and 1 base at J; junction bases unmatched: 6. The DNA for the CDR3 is TGTGCCAGCAGCTCCTACGACAGGGAGAACACTGAAGCTTTCTTT. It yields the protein CASSSYDRENTEAFF.

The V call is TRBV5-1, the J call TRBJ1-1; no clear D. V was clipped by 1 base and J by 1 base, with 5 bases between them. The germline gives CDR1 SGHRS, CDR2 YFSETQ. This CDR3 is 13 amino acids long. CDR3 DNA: TGCGCCAGCAGCTTGCAGGCGAACACTGAAGCTTTCTTT. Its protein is CASSLQANTEAFF.

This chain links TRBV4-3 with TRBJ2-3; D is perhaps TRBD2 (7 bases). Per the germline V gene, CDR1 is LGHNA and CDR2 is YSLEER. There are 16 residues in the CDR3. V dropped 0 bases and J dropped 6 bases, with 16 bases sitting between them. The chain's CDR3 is CASSQDQGGGGDTQYF. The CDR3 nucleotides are TGCGCCAGCAGCCAAGATCAGGGCGGGGGCGGGGATACGCAGTATTTT.

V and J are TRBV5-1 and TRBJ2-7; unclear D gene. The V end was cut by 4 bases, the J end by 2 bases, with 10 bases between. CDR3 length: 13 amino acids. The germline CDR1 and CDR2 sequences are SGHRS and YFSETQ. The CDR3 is CASSHPGTYEQYF. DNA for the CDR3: TGCGCCAGCAGCCACCCCGGAACCTACGAGCAGTACTTC.

The CDR3 nucleotides are TGTGCCAGTAGTCTCTGGGACATGAGCACAGATACGCAGTATTTT. This sequence encodes CASSLWDMSTDTQYF. The chain is built from TRBV19 and TRBJ2-3, with D possibly TRBD1 on 6 matching bases. This CDR3 region has 15 residues. The germline V gene encodes CDR1 LNHDA and CDR2 SQIVND (reference sequence). Trimming pared 5 bases from V and 0 bases from J, leaving 12 bases between.

DNA of the CDR3: TGTGCCAGCAGCTCGGACAGGGGGAACGAGCAGTACTTC. This gives the protein CASSSDRGNEQYF. The V call is TRBV14, the J call TRBJ2-7; 10 bases are shared with TRBD1. The CDR3 has 13 residues. Germline trimming cut 5 bases from V and 5 bases from J; bases unmatched to any gene: 3. Germline V gene lookup returns CDR1 SGHDN and CDR2 FVKESK.

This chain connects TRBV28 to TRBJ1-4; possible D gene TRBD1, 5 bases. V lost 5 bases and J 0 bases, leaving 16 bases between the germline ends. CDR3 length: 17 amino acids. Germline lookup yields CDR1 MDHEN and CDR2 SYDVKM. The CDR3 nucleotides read TGTGCCAGCAGTCCAACAGGACTGAGGGCAACTAATGAAAAACTGTTTTTT. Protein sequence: CASSPTGLRATNEKLFF.

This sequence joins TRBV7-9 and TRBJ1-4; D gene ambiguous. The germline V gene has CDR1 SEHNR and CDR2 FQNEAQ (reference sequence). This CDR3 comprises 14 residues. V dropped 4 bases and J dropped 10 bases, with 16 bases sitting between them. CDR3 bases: TGTGCCAGCAGCTCAACAGAGGAAAGTGTAAAACTGTTTTTT. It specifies CASSSTEESVKLFF.

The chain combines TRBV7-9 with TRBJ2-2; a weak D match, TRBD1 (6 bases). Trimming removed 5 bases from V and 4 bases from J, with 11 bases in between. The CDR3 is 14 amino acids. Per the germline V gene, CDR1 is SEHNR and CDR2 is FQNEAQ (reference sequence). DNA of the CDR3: TGTGCCAGCAGCGCCTGGGGGCCCACCGGGGAGCTGTTTTTT. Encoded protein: CASSAWGPTGELFF. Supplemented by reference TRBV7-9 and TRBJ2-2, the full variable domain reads DTGVSQNPRHKITKRGQNVTFRCDPISEHNRLYWYRQTLGQGPEFLTYFQNEAQLEKSRLLSDRFSAERPKGSFSTLEIQRTEQGDSAMYLCASSAWGPTGELFFGEGSRLTVL.

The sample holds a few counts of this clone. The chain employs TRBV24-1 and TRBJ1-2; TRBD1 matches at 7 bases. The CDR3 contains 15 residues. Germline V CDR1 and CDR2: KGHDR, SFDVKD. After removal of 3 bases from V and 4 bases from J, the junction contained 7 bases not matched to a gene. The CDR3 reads CATSDTRQGSYGYTF. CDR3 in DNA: TGTGCCACCAGTGATACCCGACAGGGTTCCTATGGCTACACCTTC.

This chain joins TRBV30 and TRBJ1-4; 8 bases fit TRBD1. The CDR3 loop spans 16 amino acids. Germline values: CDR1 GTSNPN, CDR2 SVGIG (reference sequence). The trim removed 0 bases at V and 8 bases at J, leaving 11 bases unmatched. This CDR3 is CAWSVRGRDRSEKLFF. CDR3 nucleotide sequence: TGTGCCTGGAGTGTACGAGGACGGGACAGGTCAGAAAAACTGTTTTTT.

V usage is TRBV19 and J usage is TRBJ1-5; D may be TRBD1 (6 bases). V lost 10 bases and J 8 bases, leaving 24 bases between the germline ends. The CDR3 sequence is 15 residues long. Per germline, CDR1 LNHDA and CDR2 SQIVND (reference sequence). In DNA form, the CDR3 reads TGTGCCACTGCCCCAGGAGGGGGGGACAAGGAGCCCCAGCATTTT. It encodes CATAPGGGDKEPQHF. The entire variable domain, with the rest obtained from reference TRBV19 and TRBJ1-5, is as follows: DGGITQSPKYLFRKEGQNVTLSCEQNLNHDAMYWYRQDPGQGLRLIYYSQIVNDFQKGDIAEGYSVSREKKESFPLTVTSAQKNPTAFYLCATAPGGGDKEPQHFGDGTRLSIL.

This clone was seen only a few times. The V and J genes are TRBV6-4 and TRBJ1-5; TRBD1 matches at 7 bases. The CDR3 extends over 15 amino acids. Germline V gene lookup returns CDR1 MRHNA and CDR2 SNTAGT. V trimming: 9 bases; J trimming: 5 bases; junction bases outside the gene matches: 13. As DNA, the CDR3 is TGTGCCAGGGTTAACAGGGGACGGGGGTATCAGCCCCAGCATTTT. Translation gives CARVNRGRGYQPQHF.

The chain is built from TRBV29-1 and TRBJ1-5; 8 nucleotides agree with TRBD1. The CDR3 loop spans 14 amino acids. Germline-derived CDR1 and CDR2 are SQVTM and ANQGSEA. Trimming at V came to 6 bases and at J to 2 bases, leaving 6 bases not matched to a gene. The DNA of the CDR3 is TGCAGCGTATCAGGGGGCGGTGGCAATCAGCCCCAGCATTTT. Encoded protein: CSVSGGGGNQPQHF.

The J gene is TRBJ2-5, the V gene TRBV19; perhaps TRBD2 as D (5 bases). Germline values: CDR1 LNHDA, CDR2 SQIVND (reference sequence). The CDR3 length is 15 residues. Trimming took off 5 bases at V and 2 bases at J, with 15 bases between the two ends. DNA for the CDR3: TGTGCCAGTAGTGTCTCAGGACTTCTTCAAGAGACCCAGTACTTC. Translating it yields CASSVSGLLQETQYF.

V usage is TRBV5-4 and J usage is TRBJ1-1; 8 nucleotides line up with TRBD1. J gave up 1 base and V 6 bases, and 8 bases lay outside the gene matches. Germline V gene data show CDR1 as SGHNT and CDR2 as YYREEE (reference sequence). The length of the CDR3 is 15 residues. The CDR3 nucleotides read TGTGCCAGCAACGGAGGACAGGGTTCGAACACTGAAGCTTTCTTT. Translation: CASNGGQGSNTEAFF. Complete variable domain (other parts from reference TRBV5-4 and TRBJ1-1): ETGVTQSPTHLIKTRGQQVTLRCSSQSGHNTVSWYQQALGQGPQFIFQYYREEENGRGNFPPRFSGLQFPNYSSELNVNALELDDSALYLCASNGGQGSNTEAFFGQGTRLTVV.

For the CDR3, the DNA is TGTGCCAGCAGCTTGAGGCAGGGAATGCACAATGAGCAGTTCTTC. It specifies CASSLRQGMHNEQFF. V usage is TRBV11-3 and J usage is TRBJ2-1; D might be TRBD1 (5 bases). The CDR3 runs to 15 residues. The germline gives CDR1 SGHNT, CDR2 YENEEA. Deletions cut 3 bases from V and 5 bases from J, with 14 bases between.

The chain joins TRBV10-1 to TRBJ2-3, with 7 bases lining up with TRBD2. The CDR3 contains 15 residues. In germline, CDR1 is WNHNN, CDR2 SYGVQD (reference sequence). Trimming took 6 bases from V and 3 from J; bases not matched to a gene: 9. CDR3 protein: CASSPGGGTTDTQYF. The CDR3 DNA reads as TGCGCCAGCAGCCCCGGCGGGGGTACAACAGATACGCAGTATTTT.

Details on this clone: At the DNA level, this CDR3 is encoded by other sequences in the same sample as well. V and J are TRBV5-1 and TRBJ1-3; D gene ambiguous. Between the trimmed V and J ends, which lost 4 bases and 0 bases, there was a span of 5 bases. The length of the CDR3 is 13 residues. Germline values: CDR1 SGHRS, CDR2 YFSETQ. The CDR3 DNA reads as TGCGCCAGCAGCCCTTCCTCTGGAAACACCATATATTTT. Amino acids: CASSPSSGNTIYF.

The CDR3 protein is CSVASGQGAYEQYF. In DNA form, the CDR3 reads TGCAGCGTTGCCTCTGGGCAGGGGGCCTACGAGCAGTACTTC. The rearrangement links TRBV29-1 to TRBJ2-7, with 7 bases aligning to TRBD1. The CDR3 runs to 14 residues. Trimming took 4 bases from V and 2 from J; bases not matched to a gene: 8. Per germline, CDR1 SQVTM and CDR2 ANQGSEA.

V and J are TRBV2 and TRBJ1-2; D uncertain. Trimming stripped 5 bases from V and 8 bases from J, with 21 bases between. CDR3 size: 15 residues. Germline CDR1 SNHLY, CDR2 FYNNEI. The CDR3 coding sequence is TGTGCCAGCAGTCCCACATGGCGCGGGTCCGGGGGCTACACCTTC. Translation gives CASSPTWRGSGGYTF.

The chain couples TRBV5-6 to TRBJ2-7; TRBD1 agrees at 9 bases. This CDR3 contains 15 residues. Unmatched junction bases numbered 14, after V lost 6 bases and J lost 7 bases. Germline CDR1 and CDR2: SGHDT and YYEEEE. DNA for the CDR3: TGTGCCAGCACCCTGATGACAGGGGGGGCGTATGAGCAGTACTTC. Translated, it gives CASTLMTGGAYEQYF.

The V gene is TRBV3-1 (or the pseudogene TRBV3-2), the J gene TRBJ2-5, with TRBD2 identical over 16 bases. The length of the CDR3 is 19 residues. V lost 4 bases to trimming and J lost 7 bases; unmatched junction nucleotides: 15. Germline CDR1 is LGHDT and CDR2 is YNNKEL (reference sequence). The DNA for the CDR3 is TGTGCCAGCAGCCTGATGCCGACCGCGGGACTAGCGGGGGGGAGGACCCAGTACTTC. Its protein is CASSLMPTAGLAGGRTQYF.

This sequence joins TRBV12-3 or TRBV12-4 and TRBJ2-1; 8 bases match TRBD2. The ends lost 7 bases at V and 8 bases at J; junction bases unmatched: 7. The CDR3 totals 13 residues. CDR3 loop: CASILRGGDEQFF. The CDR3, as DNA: TGTGCCAGCATCCTCCGGGGGGGCGATGAGCAGTTCTTC.

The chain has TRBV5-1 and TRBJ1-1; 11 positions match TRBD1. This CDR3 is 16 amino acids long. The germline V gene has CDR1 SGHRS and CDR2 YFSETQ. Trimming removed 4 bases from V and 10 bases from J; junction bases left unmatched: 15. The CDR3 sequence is CASSLGQGATGHGAFF. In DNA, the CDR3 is TGCGCCAGCAGCCTAGGACAGGGGGCGACAGGCCACGGAGCTTTCTTT. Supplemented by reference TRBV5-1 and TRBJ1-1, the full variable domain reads KAGVTQTPRYLIKTRGQQVTLSCSPISGHRSVSWYQQTPGQGLQFLFEYFSETQRNKGNFPGRFSGRQFSNSRSEMNVSTLELGDSALYLCASSLGQGATGHGAFFGQGTRLTVV.

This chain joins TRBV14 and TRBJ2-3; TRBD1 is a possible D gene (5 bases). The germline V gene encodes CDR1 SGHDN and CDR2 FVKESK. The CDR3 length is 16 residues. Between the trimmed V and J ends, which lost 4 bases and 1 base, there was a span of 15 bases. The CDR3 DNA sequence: TGTGCCAGCAGCCCTTCTTCCTGGGGCCGCACAGATACGCAGTATTTT. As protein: CASSPSSWGRTDTQYF.